The 27 T cell receptor beta chains below come from one sample, sequenced in a study of blood T cells in healthy people across ages. PCR was performed a second time for roughly 6 to 12 cycles using a sample-barcoded 5' primer and a J-beta primer mix. TCRdb re-derived calls from the 5' RACE reads in MiXCR, one entry per CDR3 protein. The sample carries 650,000 to 1,000,000 distinct CDR3 sequences, 35% to 40% recorded once. Sequencing was carried out using blood. These receptors came from a man younger than 30 in good health.

This clonotype was picked up a small number of times. This chain links TRBV4-2 with TRBJ2-1; 10 nucleotides agree with TRBD2. V lost 3 bases to trimming and J lost 2 bases; unmatched junction nucleotides: 4. Germline lookup yields CDR1 LGHNA and CDR2 YNFKEQ. The CDR3 sequence is 16 residues long. CDR3 protein: CASSQSLAGAYNEQFF. CDR3 bases: TGTGCCAGCAGCCAGTCGCTAGCGGGGGCCTACAATGAGCAGTTCTTC.

This clonotype was counted a few times. This chain connects TRBV6-6 to TRBJ1-2; D remains unclear. V gave up 5 bases and J gave up 4 bases, with 20 bases separating them. Germline-derived CDR1 and CDR2 are MNHNY and SVGAGI (reference sequence). The CDR3 has 16 residues. This CDR3 is CASSPRASDGVYGYTF. As DNA, the CDR3 is TGTGCCAGCAGTCCGAGGGCCTCGGACGGAGTCTATGGCTACACCTTC.

This clonotype was recorded a few times. The chain has TRBV5-1 and TRBJ1-3; D remains unclear. With 4 bases removed from V and 0 bases from J, the gap between germline ends came to 14 bases. This CDR3 contains 16 residues. CDR1 and CDR2 (germline): SGHRS, YFSETQ. The CDR3 loop is CASSGNPGRSGNTIYF. The DNA of the CDR3 is TGCGCCAGCAGCGGAAATCCCGGGCGCTCTGGAAACACCATATATTTT.

The sample holds many counts of this clonotype. This chain links TRBV7-9 with TRBJ1-2; tentative D call: TRBD1 (6 bases). Germline CDR1 and CDR2: SEHNR and FQNEAQ (reference sequence). This CDR3 has 16 amino acids. The V gene lost 3 bases and the J gene lost 5 bases, with 19 bases spanning the gap. CDR3 nucleotides: TGTGCCAGCAGCTTGGGAACAGGGAAGTCGCGTTATGGCTACACCTTC. This gives the protein CASSLGTGKSRYGYTF.

This clonotype was recorded a few times. The chain couples TRBV25-1 to TRBJ2-1; no clear D gene. Germline assignment: CDR1 MGHDK and CDR2 SYGVNS. The CDR3 is 14 amino acids. The V end lost 3 bases, the J end lost 6 bases, and 12 bases lay between the germline ends. For the CDR3, the DNA is TGTGCCAGCAGTGAGCTCGGGCCCAGCAATGAGCAGTTCTTC. This codes for CASSELGPSNEQFF.

This sequence joins TRBV5-6 and TRBJ1-5; 7 bases align to TRBD1. J gave up 7 bases and V 7 bases, and 8 bases lay outside the gene matches. The V gene's germline CDR1 is SGHDT and CDR2 YYEEEE. CDR3 size: 13 residues. CDR3 DNA sequence: TGTGCCAGCGCTGGGGCAGGGGGACAGCCCCAGCATTTT. This translates into CASAGAGGQPQHF.

This clonotype appeared a few times. This chain joins TRBV5-1 and TRBJ1-4; a possible D gene is TRBD1 (6 bases). The CDR3 length is 17 residues. The V gene lost 0 bases and the J gene lost 0 bases, with 12 bases spanning the gap. Germline-derived CDR1 and CDR2 are SGHRS and YFSETQ. The CDR3 region has the DNA TGCGCCAGCAGCTTGGGTTGGGGGCCCGCAACTAATGAAAAACTGTTTTTT. Translation gives CASSLGWGPATNEKLFF.

This clonotype came up a few times. CDR3 nucleotides: TGTGCCAGCAGCCCACAGGGGACTCCGGTGGGCCAGGTATCGAACACTGAAGCTTTCTTT. Amino acid sequence: CASSPQGTPVGQVSNTEAFF. V is TRBV7-2 and J is TRBJ1-1; TRBD1 matches at 7 bases. With V trimmed by 5 bases and J by 1 base, 22 bases remained unmatched. Looked up from germline, CDR1 is SGHTA and CDR2 is FQGNSA. The CDR3 is made up of 20 amino acids.

The V call is TRBV18, the J call TRBJ1-4; no clear D. CDR1 KGHSH and CDR2 LQKENI come from the germline V gene. The V end lost 2 bases, the J end lost 1 base, and 2 bases lay between the germline ends. This CDR3 comprises 13 residues. In DNA form, the CDR3 reads TGTGCCAGCTCACCAGAAACTAATGAAAAACTGTTTTTT. This codes for CASSPETNEKLFF. The full variable domain, with the rest looked up from reference TRBV18 and TRBJ1-4, is NAGVMQNPRHLVRRRGQEARLRCSPMKGHSHVYWYRQLPEEGLKFMVYLQKENIIDESGMPKERFSAEFPKEGPSILRIQQVVRGDSAAYFCASSPETNEKLFFGSGTQLSVL.

The table lists this clonotype with many counts. J is TRBJ2-1 and V is TRBV5-1; 9 bases are a match to TRBD1. J was trimmed by 5 bases and V by 4 bases; bases with no gene match: 7. Germline V lookup: CDR1 SGHRS, CDR2 YFSETQ. This CDR3 contains 15 residues. Here the CDR3 reads CASSPRTGANNEQFF. For the CDR3, the DNA is TGCGCCAGCAGCCCACGGACAGGGGCAAACAATGAGCAGTTCTTC.

The chain is built from TRBV10-3 and TRBJ2-3, with 9 bases matching TRBD2. J was trimmed by 4 bases and V by 2 bases; bases with no gene match: 19. CDR1 and CDR2 (germline): ENHRY, SYGVKD. The CDR3 loop spans 20 amino acids. The chain's CDR3 is CAISEPPWSGGNHHSDTQYF. CDR3 bases: TGTGCCATCAGTGAGCCCCCTTGGAGCGGGGGGAACCACCACTCAGATACGCAGTATTTT.

In its sample, this clonotype was seen a few times. The chain recombines TRBV5-1 with TRBJ1-1; D remains unclear. The CDR3 runs 13 residues. Germline loops: CDR1 SGHRS, CDR2 YFSETQ. Trimming took off 4 bases at V and 4 bases at J, with 11 bases between the two ends. CDR3 sequence: CASSPAVSTEAFF. DNA for the CDR3: TGCGCCAGCAGCCCGGCCGTGAGCACTGAAGCTTTCTTT.

This clonotype was seen repeatedly, ten times or more. The rearrangement joins TRBV7-2 to TRBJ2-7, with D tentatively TRBD2 (5 bases). The CDR3 loop spans 14 amino acids. Trimming stripped 7 bases from V and 7 bases from J, with 20 bases between. Germline CDR1 reads SGHTA; CDR2 reads FQGNSA. The CDR3 reads CASTPGEVRSEQYF. Here the CDR3 DNA reads TGTGCCAGCACCCCCGGGGAAGTGAGGTCGGAGCAGTACTTC. The full variable domain, in which reference TRBV7-2 and TRBJ2-7 provide the parts outside the CDR3, is GAGVSQSPSNKVTEKGKDVELRCDPISGHTALYWYRQSLGQGLEFLIYFQGNSAPDKSGLPSDRFSAERTGGSVSTLTIQRTQQEDSAVYLCASTPGEVRSEQYFGPGTRLTVT.

This clonotype has at least ten counts. This chain links TRBV7-7 with TRBJ2-5; D unresolved. The V and J ends lost 3 bases and 5 bases respectively, with 13 bases between them. This CDR3 has 14 amino acids. Germline CDR1 and CDR2: SSHAT and FNYEAQ (reference sequence). CDR3 sequence reads: CASSFTTESETQYF. CDR3 sequence (DNA): TGTGCCAGCAGCTTCACGACCGAATCGGAGACCCAGTACTTC.

This clonotype was recorded many times. This chain connects TRBV5-1 to TRBJ1-2; possibly TRBD1 for D (5 bases). The CDR3 sequence is 14 residues long. Trimming removed 0 bases at V and 4 bases at J, with 10 bases between. CDR1 SGHRS and CDR2 YFSETQ come from the germline V gene. The DNA for the CDR3 is TGCGCCAGCAGCTTGGCTGGGGCCGGCTATGGCTACACCTTC. It yields the protein CASSLAGAGYGYTF.

In its sample, this clonotype was seen many times. This chain uses TRBV20-1 with TRBJ1-4, with 10 bases that match TRBD1. Germline lookup yields CDR1 DFQATT and CDR2 SNEGSKA (reference sequence). The CDR3 extends over 19 amino acids. J gave up 2 bases and V 5 bases, and 17 bases lay outside the gene matches. The CDR3 spells CSAGGLPGTGDATNEKLFF. CDR3 nucleotides: TGCAGTGCTGGCGGGCTTCCCGGGACAGGGGACGCTACTAATGAAAAACTGTTTTTT.

For the CDR3, the DNA is TGCAGCGTTGGGAGCGGGGGACTCCAAGAGACCCAGTTCTTC. Protein sequence: CSVGSGGLQETQFF. V is TRBV29-1 and J is TRBJ2-5, with TRBD2 matching 8 bases. The DNA end lines up better with TRBJ2-1; the J call may be wrong. The length of the CDR3 is 14 residues. Germline V gene data show CDR1 as SQVTM and CDR2 as ANQGSEA.

The chain employs TRBV7-8 and TRBJ2-1, with D possibly TRBD2 on 6 matching bases. Germline assignment: CDR1 SGHVS and CDR2 FQNEAQ. The CDR3 has 16 residues. The V end was cut by 1 base, the J end by 12 bases, with 22 bases between. Here the CDR3 DNA reads TGTGCCAGCAGCTTAGGGCCGGGACTGGCCCAAAGCGGGCAGTTCTTC. Its translation: CASSLGPGLAQSGQFF.

The chain employs TRBV6-5 and TRBJ1-2, with D possibly being TRBD1 (6 bases). This CDR3 is built from 13 residues. Trimming cost V 7 bases and J 7 bases, with 16 bases left between them. CDR1 is MNHEY and CDR2 is SVGAGI in the germline V gene. CDR3 residues: CASTPEGGTGYTF. The CDR3 region has the DNA TGTGCCAGCACTCCCGAGGGGGGTACTGGCTACACCTTC.

J is TRBJ1-2 and V is TRBV12-3 or TRBV12-4; D perhaps matches TRBD1 (6 bases). This CDR3 spans 11 amino acids. V was trimmed by 6 bases and J by 11 bases, leaving 13 bases between them. The CDR3: CASSLGGEYTF. The CDR3 DNA reads as TGTGCCAGCAGCCTAGGGGGGGAATACACCTTC.

This clonotype was seen repeatedly, ten times or more. The rearrangement links TRBV28 to TRBJ2-5; 7 nucleotides line up with TRBD1. The CDR3 is 13 residues long. Germline V gene data show CDR1 as MDHEN and CDR2 as SYDVKM. Trimming removed 7 bases from V and 4 bases from J; junction bases left unmatched: 6. This CDR3 reads CASTRQGVETQYF. The CDR3 DNA sequence: TGTGCCAGCACCCGACAGGGTGTAGAGACCCAGTACTTC.

V and J are TRBV12-3 or TRBV12-4 and TRBJ1-5; D may be TRBD1 (5 bases). This CDR3 has 15 amino acids. The V end lost 7 bases, the J end lost 1 base, and 14 bases lay between the germline ends. CDR3 loop: CASTFGGGSNQPQHF. CDR3 bases: TGTGCCAGCACATTCGGCGGGGGAAGCAATCAGCCCCAGCATTTT.

This chain connects TRBV5-1 to TRBJ1-1; D is unclear. The V gene lost 1 base and the J gene lost 7 bases, with 20 bases spanning the gap. The CDR3 length is 16 residues. Germline V CDR1 and CDR2: SGHRS, YFSETQ. The CDR3: CASSLWAALVDDEAFF. The CDR3 coding sequence is TGCGCCAGCAGCTTGTGGGCAGCCCTGGTTGATGATGAAGCTTTCTTT.

The chain joins TRBV4-1 to TRBJ2-5; D is perhaps TRBD2 (5 bases). The CDR3 runs to 16 residues. The V gene lost 0 bases and the J gene lost 0 bases, with 11 bases spanning the gap. In germline, CDR1 is MGHRA, CDR2 YSYEKL. The CDR3 DNA sequence: TGCGCCAGCAGCCAAGAACGGGGAGCCGACCAAGAGACCCAGTACTTC. Its translation: CASSQERGADQETQYF.

This clonotype was observed once. V and J are TRBV7-2 and TRBJ1-1, with 7 bases fitting TRBD1. CDR3 size: 15 residues. Trimming cost V 4 bases and J 11 bases; bases outside gene matches: 16. Germline lookup yields CDR1 SGHTA and CDR2 FQGNSA. For the CDR3, the DNA is TGTGCCAGCAGCTCGCTCGACAGGGCGTTGGGGGGGGCTTTCTTT. Protein product: CASSSLDRALGGAFF.

This chain's CDR3 is CASSLYGGPYEQYF. The DNA for the CDR3 is TGTGCCAGCAGTTTATATGGAGGTCCCTACGAGCAGTACTTC. V is TRBV28 and J is TRBJ2-7; tentative D call: TRBD2 (5 bases). V dropped 1 base and J dropped 2 bases, with 9 bases sitting between them. Germline V gene sequence: CDR1 MDHEN, CDR2 SYDVKM. The CDR3 is 14 amino acids.

The J gene is TRBJ1-1, the V gene TRBV7-9; 8 nucleotides align to TRBD1. Germline V CDR1 and CDR2: SEHNR, FQNEAQ (reference sequence). Trimming cost V 6 bases and J 3 bases; bases outside gene matches: 6. There are 14 residues in the CDR3. The CDR3, as DNA: TGTGCCAGCAGACCAGGGGGCTGGTACACTGAAGCTTTCTTT. It specifies CASRPGGWYTEAFF.